Listed below are T cell receptor beta chains from one sample, sequenced in a study of blood T cells in healthy people across ages. TCRdb re-derived calls from the 5' RACE reads in MiXCR, one entry per CDR3 protein. The data show some 880,000 distinct CDR3 sequences, about 34% seen once. The sequenced sample was blood. Receptors were obtained from a man aged 18 to 30 in good health. The CDR3 runs from the conserved cysteine through the conserved F or W. D genes are given only for firm matches. Clone sizes are given selectively: once, few, many, or a class where the clone is expanded.

j_call clone_size v_call d_call cdr3_nt cdr3_aa
TRBJ2-5 many TRBV4-3 TRBD2 TGCGCCAGCAGCCAAGAACTAGCGGGGGAGACCCAGTACTTC CASSQELAGETQYF
TRBJ1-1 few TRBV5-1 NA TGCGCCAGCAGCCATGAACTACAAGGGGTATCTGAAGCTTTCTTT CASSHELQGVSEAFF
TRBJ2-7 NA TRBV30 NA TGTGCCTGGAGTGTCGGGCGGTCCTCCGAGCAGTACTTC CAWSVGRSSEQYF
TRBJ1-4 once TRBV20-1 TRBD1 TGCAGTGCTATAGGGACAGTGAATGAAAAACCGTTTTTT CSAIGTVNEKPFF
TRBJ2-3 few TRBV18 NA TGTGCCAGCTCACCCACCCCTAACAAGGATACGCAGTATTTT CASSPTPNKDTQYF
TRBJ2-1 many TRBV2 NA TGTGCCAGCATTGGTGGTCGTGCTGAGCAGTTCTTC CASIGGRAEQFF
TRBJ1-2 few TRBV18 NA TGTGCCAGCTCACCGGCCGAGACGACAGATTCAAACTATGGCTACACCTTC CASSPAETTDSNYGYTF
TRBJ2-3 few TRBV10-3 NA TGTGCCATCAGTAAGACTCTTCCGGGCGCCGATACGCAGTATTTT CAISKTLPGADTQYF
TRBJ1-2 NA TRBV7-9 NA TGTGCCAGCAGCTTAAGTGGGTACAGGTCACCTAGGGGTGGCTACACCTTC CASSLSGYRSPRGGYTF
TRBJ2-4 NA TRBV11-1 NA TGTGCCAGCAGCTTAGCCCCGAGGGGGGCAGATAAAGCCAAAAACATTCAGTACTTC CASSLAPRGADKAKNIQYF
TRBJ1-1 NA TRBV6-2/TRBV6-3 NA TGTGCCAGCAGTTACAGGCCGGGAGTAACTGAAGCTTTCTTT CASSYRPGVTEAFF
TRBJ2-3 NA TRBV10-2 NA TGCGCCAGCAGTGTTAAGGGCCGGGATTTAAGAGATACGCAGTATTTT CASSVKGRDLRDTQYF
TRBJ1-2 NA TRBV20-1 TRBD1 TGCAGTGCTAGTCGGGACAGGGGTTATTGCGACTATGGCTACACCTTC CSASRDRGYCDYGYTF
TRBJ1-5 few TRBV4-1 NA TGCGCCAGCAGCCAAGGTCAATGGACAGATCATCAGCCCCAGCATTTT CASSQGQWTDHQPQHF
TRBJ1-1 NA TRBV10-3 NA TGTGCCATCAGTGGCCAGGGAGTGGGGTTGAACACTGAAGCTTTCTTT CAISGQGVGLNTEAFF
TRBJ1-4 few TRBV20-1 NA TGCAGTGCTAGAGAGGGAAGGGATGAAAAACTGTTTTTT CSAREGRDEKLFF
TRBJ1-6 NA TRBV7-2 TRBD1 TGTGCCAGCAGCTTACAGGGGGAAAATAATTCACCCCTCCACTTT CASSLQGENNSPLHF
TRBJ2-5 few TRBV4-1 NA TGCGCCAGCAGCCAAGGTCTGCCTCAAGAGACCCAGTACTTC CASSQGLPQETQYF
TRBJ2-7 NA TRBV12-3/TRBV12-4 NA TGTGCCAGCACCCTCGGAGGGGGCCAATACGAGCAGTACTTC CASTLGGGQYEQYF
TRBJ1-5 few TRBV7-2 NA TGTGCCAGCAGCTTACAAAGTGGCGAACAGCCCCAGCATTTT CASSLQSGEQPQHF
TRBJ1-2 NA TRBV4-3 NA TGCGCCAGCAGCCATCCCGGGTCGGGTTTCTATGGCTACACCTTC CASSHPGSGFYGYTF
TRBJ2-7 NA TRBV5-1 NA TGCGCCAGCAGCTTTACCCAGGGCTACGAGCAGTACTTC CASSFTQGYEQYF
TRBJ2-5 NA TRBV20-1 NA TGCAGTGCTAGGGCCGATGATGGGATATGGAAGACCCAGTACTTC CSARADDGIWKTQYF
TRBJ2-7 NA TRBV7-9 TRBD1 TGTGCCAGCAGCTTTGGACAGGTCGGAAGCCTACGAAACGAGCAGTACTTC CASSFGQVGSLRNEQYF
TRBJ1-2 many TRBV3-1 NA TGTGCCAGCAGCCAAGAGCTTGCGGATATCTATGGCTACACCTTC CASSQELADIYGYTF
TRBJ1-2 few TRBV5-1 NA TGCGCCAGCAGCTTGGACCCTGCTAACTATGGCTACACCTTC CASSLDPANYGYTF
TRBJ2-1 NA TRBV2 TRBD1 TGTGCCAGCAGTGAATTAATGGGACAGGGCGATGAGCAGTTCTTC CASSELMGQGDEQFF
TRBJ1-6 NA TRBV4-3 NA TGCGCCAGCAGCCAAGGAATCGGACGGACCCATAATTCACCCCTCCACTTT CASSQGIGRTHNSPLHF
TRBJ1-5 NA TRBV6-1 TRBD1 TGTGCCAGCACTTACGACAGGGGGAGGCAGCCCCAGCATTTT CASTYDRGRQPQHF
TRBJ1-2 few TRBV4-1 NA TGCGCCAGCAGCCAAGAGGATGGCAGTAACTATGGCTACACCTTC CASSQEDGSNYGYTF
TRBJ1-5 few TRBV5-1 NA TGCGCCAGCAGCTTGTCCCCCAGGGATAGCAATCAGCCCCAGCATTTT CASSLSPRDSNQPQHF
TRBJ2-3 few TRBV7-9 NA TGTGCCAGCAGCTTAGGTGACAGTCTCCCAGATACGCAGTATTTT CASSLGDSLPDTQYF
TRBJ1-3 NA TRBV9 NA TGTGCCAGCAGCGTAGATGGGAACTCTGGAAACACCATATATTTT CASSVDGNSGNTIYF
TRBJ2-1 NA TRBV7-7 TRBD2 TGTGCCAGCAGCTTCGGGACTAGCGGAGAAGAGCAGTTCTTC CASSFGTSGEEQFF
TRBJ2-2 few TRBV5-1 NA TGCGCCAGCAGCCCACTTACGTGGCTGAACACCGGGGAGCTGTTTTTT CASSPLTWLNTGELFF
TRBJ2-5 few TRBV5-1 NA TGCGCCAGCAGCTTGGAAGATCCCGTCCGAGAGACCCAGTACTTC CASSLEDPVRETQYF
TRBJ2-3 few TRBV6-5 NA TGTGCCAGCAGTTTGCGGAACACAGATACGCAGTATTTT CASSLRNTDTQYF
TRBJ1-6 NA TRBV7-2 NA TGTGCCAGCAGCTTAGACTCGGTGGCGGCTAATTCACCCCTCCACTTT CASSLDSVAANSPLHF
TRBJ2-7 few TRBV2 TRBD2 TGTGCCAGCAGTGAACGGGAGCGGGGCGAGCAGTACTTC CASSERERGEQYF
TRBJ2-3 few TRBV7-2 NA TGTGCCAGCAGCTTAGTTCCGGATAGCACAGATACGCAGTATTTT CASSLVPDSTDTQYF
TRBJ2-7 NA TRBV7-9 TRBD2 TGTGCCAGCAGCGGGGGGGGAATCCACTACGAGCAGTACTTC CASSGGGIHYEQYF
TRBJ1-4 NA TRBV4-3 TRBD1 TGCGCCAGCAGCCATCCTGGACAGGGACGGGGTGAAAAACTGTTTTTT CASSHPGQGRGEKLFF
TRBJ2-7 NA TRBV7-2 NA TGTGCCAGCAGCCCGGGACCGCAGCCCTTGGCCCAGTACTTC CASSPGPQPLAQYF
TRBJ2-1 few TRBV12-3/TRBV12-4 TRBD2 TGTGCCAGCAGTTTTGGGGCGGGGGGGGAAACGGGGCAGTTCTTC CASSFGAGGETGQFF
TRBJ2-7 NA TRBV27 TRBD1 TGTGCCAGCAGTTTTGTCCAGGGGGACTACGAGCAGTACTTC CASSFVQGDYEQYF
TRBJ2-7 NA TRBV5-5 TRBD1 TGTGCCAGCAGCTTGACCGGGACAGGGGTTGACGAGCAGTACTTC CASSLTGTGVDEQYF
TRBJ1-1 NA TRBV3-1 TRBD1 TGTGCCAGCAGCCTCCGCCGGGACAGTTTAACTGAAGCTTTCTTT CASSLRRDSLTEAFF
TRBJ2-7 NA TRBV15 NA TGTGCCACCAGCAGAGATCAAGGGTCTGGCGAGCAGTACTTC CATSRDQGSGEQYF
TRBJ1-1 NA TRBV4-3 NA TGCGCCAGCAGCCAAGAGGGAGGAAGGCGGGCTTTCTTT CASSQEGGRRAFF
TRBJ2-5 NA TRBV2 TRBD2 TGTGCCAGCGGAGGGAATAGCGGGAGGGAACAAGAGACCCAGTACTTC CASGGNSGREQETQYF
TRBJ1-2 once TRBV7-2 NA TGTGCCGGCAGCTTAGCCGGGGGGGCGATTGGTGGCTACACCTTC CAGSLAGGAIGGYTF
TRBJ1-1 few TRBV20-1 TRBD1 TGCAGTGCTACCGGCGACAGGGAAACTGAAGCTTTCTTT CSATGDRETEAFF
TRBJ1-5 few TRBV6-2/TRBV6-3 NA TGTGCCAGCAGTCTCAACAGGGAAAGCAATCAGCCCCAGCATTTT CASSLNRESNQPQHF
TRBJ1-1 few TRBV6-2/TRBV6-3 NA TGTGCCAGCATCCTCGTCGGGGATAGGACTGAAGCTTTCTTT CASILVGDRTEAFF
TRBJ1-5 many TRBV5-5 NA TGTGCCAGCAGCTTGTTGGGGGGGCTCGGCAATCAGCCCCAGCATTTT CASSLLGGLGNQPQHF
TRBJ2-3 few TRBV24-1 NA TGTGCCACCAGTGACCCGCGGCAAGCGGCAGATACGCAGTATTTT CATSDPRQAADTQYF
TRBJ1-3 NA TRBV10-3 TRBD1 TGTGCCATCAGTGGGACAGGGGTCGGAAACACCATATATTTT CAISGTGVGNTIYF
TRBJ1-2 many TRBV12-3/TRBV12-4 NA TGTGCCAGCAGTTTGGCAGAGAACTATGGCTACACCTTC CASSLAENYGYTF
TRBJ2-2 few TRBV7-2 NA TGTGCCAGCAGCTTATTCAGTCAGGGAGACACCGGGGAGCTGTTTTTT CASSLFSQGDTGELFF
TRBJ2-7 NA TRBV6-1 NA TGTGCCAGCAGTGAATGGGGCAGCTCCTACGAGCAGTACTTC CASSEWGSSYEQYF